These T cell receptor beta chains were read from a single sample in a study of spatial heterogeneity in lung cancer. TCRdb used MiXCR to reprocess the 5' RACE reads, holding one entry per CDR3 protein. The repertoire has approximately 9,400 distinct CDR3 sequences, approximately 4.5% of them found once; the top ten carry around 28%. Here the sequenced sample was PBMCs, taken at surgery. The receptors derive from a male donor with early-stage non-small cell lung cancer. CDR3s include the opening cysteine and the closing phenylalanine or tryptophan. The D gene is left open where the match is weak. Some rows have no size entry. The others give once, few or many, or a class for an expanded clone.

CASSFDSNQPQHF | TGTGCCAGCAGTTTCGACAGTAATCAGCCCCAGCATTTT | TRBJ1-5 | TRBV2 | many | .
CASSLAGQGVNSPLHF | TGTGCCAGCAGCTTAGCAGGACAGGGCGTTAATTCACCCCTCCACTTT | TRBJ1-6 | TRBV7-2 | many | TRBD1
CASSLFPGGGTEAFF | TGTGCCAGCAGCTTATTCCCAGGGGGAGGAACTGAAGCTTTCTTT | TRBJ1-1 | TRBV7-2 | medium-sized | TRBD1
CSVATEGSNQPQHF | TGCAGCGTCGCCACGGAAGGGAGCAATCAGCCCCAGCATTTT | TRBJ1-5 | TRBV29-1 | medium-sized | .
CSAPPLGHRETQYF | TGCAGTGCACCACCTCTAGGGCATCGAGAGACCCAGTACTTC | TRBJ2-5 | TRBV20-1 | many | .
CAWKMEGASGYTF | TGTGCCTGGAAAATGGAGGGGGCCAGTGGCTACACCTTC | TRBJ1-2 | TRBV30 | many | TRBD1
CASSRTRAGELFF | TGTGCCAGCAGCCGGACAAGGGCCGGGGAGCTGTTTTTT | TRBJ2-2 | TRBV5-8 | . | .
CASSLALGANTGELFF | TGTGCCAGCAGCTTAGCCTTAGGGGCGAACACCGGGGAGCTGTTTTTT | TRBJ2-2 | TRBV7-2 | medium-sized | .
CATSDFRDTGELFF | TGTGCCACCAGTGATTTCAGGGACACCGGGGAGCTGTTTTTT | TRBJ2-2 | TRBV24-1 | many | .
CASSSNGVEPQHF | TGTGCCAGCAGCTCGAATGGCGTAGAGCCCCAGCATTTT | TRBJ1-5 | TRBV7-2 | few | .
CASSFNFGGTGELFF | TGTGCCAGCAGTTTTAATTTCGGGGGCACCGGGGAGCTGTTTTTT | TRBJ2-2 | TRBV28 | many | .
CASSQEKGVWDTEAFF | TGCGCCAGCAGCCAAGAGAAGGGGGTTTGGGACACTGAAGCTTTCTTT | TRBJ1-1 | TRBV4-3 | many | .
CASSPRSGTSGANEQFF | TGTGCCAGCAGCCCACGGTCCGGGACTAGCGGGGCCAATGAGCAGTTCTTC | TRBJ2-1 | TRBV7-2 | many | TRBD2
CASSLRQYYEQYF | TGTGCCAGCAGCTTACGACAGTACTACGAGCAGTACTTC | TRBJ2-7 | TRBV7-2 | few | .
CASSPRRRFKNIQYF | TGTGCCAGCAGTCCACGTAGGAGATTCAAAAACATTCAGTACTTC | TRBJ2-4 | TRBV12-3/TRBV12-4 | medium-sized | .
CASSWDSEYGYTF | TGTGCCAGCAGCTGGGACAGCGAATATGGCTACACCTTC | TRBJ1-2 | TRBV6-2/TRBV6-3 | . | TRBD1
CASSLVDYEQYF | TGTGCCAGCAGCCTAGTTGACTACGAGCAGTACTTC | TRBJ2-7 | TRBV12-3/TRBV12-4 | many | .
CASTQVVNTEAFF | TGTGCCAGCACCCAAGTAGTGAACACTGAAGCTTTCTTT | TRBJ1-1 | TRBV12-3/TRBV12-4 | medium-sized | .
CASRGLNSPLHF | TGTGCCAGCAGGGGGCTAAATTCACCCCTCCACTTT | TRBJ1-6 | TRBV28 | many | .
CSVGVQGTGELFF | TGCAGCGTTGGAGTTCAGGGCACCGGGGAGCTGTTTTTT | TRBJ2-2 | TRBV29-1 | many | .
CASSLGGGPSTDTQYF | TGCGCCAGCAGCTTGGGAGGGGGGCCGAGCACAGATACGCAGTATTTT | TRBJ2-3 | TRBV5-1 | many | .
CASSLADDTDTQYF | TGTGCCAGCAGCTTAGCCGACGACACAGATACGCAGTATTTT | TRBJ2-3 | TRBV7-9 | many | .
CASSQGLASDTQYF | TGTGCCAGCAGCCAGGGACTAGCTTCGGATACGCAGTATTTT | TRBJ2-3 | TRBV11-3 | few | TRBD2
CAIPGRQGTGELFF | TGTGCCATCCCGGGGCGACAGGGGACCGGGGAGCTGTTTTTT | TRBJ2-2 | TRBV28 | many | TRBD1
CASSLSGGPGNEKLFF | TGTGCCAGCAGCTTAAGTGGGGGACCTGGTAATGAAAAACTGTTTTTT | TRBJ1-4 | TRBV7-9 | many | .
CASSLGSGTLTGELFF | TGTGCCAGCAGCTTAGGTAGTGGGACGCTCACCGGGGAGCTGTTTTTT | TRBJ2-2 | TRBV7-8 | many | .
CASSYHGTGGSYEQYF | TGTGCCAGCAGTTACCACGGGACAGGGGGCTCGTACGAGCAGTACTTC | TRBJ2-7 | TRBV6-5 | . | TRBD1
CSVGTFGLRGEQYF | TGCAGCGTTGGGACTTTTGGGCTGCGCGGCGAGCAGTACTTC | TRBJ2-7 | TRBV29-1 | many | .
CASSLAKGISKLYGYTF | TGCGCCAGCAGCTTGGCCAAAGGAATAAGCAAGCTCTATGGCTACACCTTC | TRBJ1-2 | TRBV5-1 | many | .
CATSRGGEHTQYF | TGTGCCACCAGCAGGGGCGGGGAACATACGCAGTATTTT | TRBJ2-3 | TRBV15 | many | .
CASRAGQVPYEQFF | TGTGCCAGCAGAGCGGGACAGGTACCGTATGAGCAGTTCTTC | TRBJ2-1 | TRBV5-5 | few | .
CTSTNYGGIQPQHF | TGTACCAGCACTAACTACGGGGGCATTCAGCCCCAGCATTTT | TRBJ1-5 | TRBV12-3/TRBV12-4 | . | .
CASSFGLAGVYRELFF | TGTGCCAGCAGTTTTGGCCTAGCGGGGGTATACCGGGAGCTGTTTTTT | TRBJ2-2 | TRBV28 | medium-sized | TRBD2
CASSRFLGAGAWDTQYF | TGTGCCAGCAGCCGCTTTTTGGGAGCGGGGGCCTGGGATACGCAGTATTTT | TRBJ2-3 | TRBV5-5 | . | TRBD2
CSAESEGWKTQYF | TGCAGCGCGGAGAGTGAGGGGTGGAAGACCCAGTACTTC | TRBJ2-5 | TRBV29-1 | medium-sized | .
CASWAGSSGNTIYF | TGTGCCAGCTGGGCGGGAAGCTCTGGAAACACCATATATTTT | TRBJ1-3 | TRBV28 | many | .
CASSLTGGRSGANVLTF | TGTGCCAGCAGCTTGACAGGGGGGAGATCTGGGGCCAACGTCCTGACTTTC | TRBJ2-6 | TRBV5-5 | many | TRBD1
CASSLAGKADTQYF | TGTGCCAGCAGCCTAGCGGGGAAGGCAGATACGCAGTATTTT | TRBJ2-3 | TRBV3-1 | medium-sized | TRBD2
CASSEFRADTEAFF | TGTGCCAGCAGTGAATTTAGGGCGGACACTGAAGCTTTCTTT | TRBJ1-1 | TRBV2 | many | .
CATNRGPFNQPQHF | TGTGCCACCAACAGGGGCCCCTTCAATCAGCCCCAGCATTTT | TRBJ1-5 | TRBV6-1 | many | TRBD1